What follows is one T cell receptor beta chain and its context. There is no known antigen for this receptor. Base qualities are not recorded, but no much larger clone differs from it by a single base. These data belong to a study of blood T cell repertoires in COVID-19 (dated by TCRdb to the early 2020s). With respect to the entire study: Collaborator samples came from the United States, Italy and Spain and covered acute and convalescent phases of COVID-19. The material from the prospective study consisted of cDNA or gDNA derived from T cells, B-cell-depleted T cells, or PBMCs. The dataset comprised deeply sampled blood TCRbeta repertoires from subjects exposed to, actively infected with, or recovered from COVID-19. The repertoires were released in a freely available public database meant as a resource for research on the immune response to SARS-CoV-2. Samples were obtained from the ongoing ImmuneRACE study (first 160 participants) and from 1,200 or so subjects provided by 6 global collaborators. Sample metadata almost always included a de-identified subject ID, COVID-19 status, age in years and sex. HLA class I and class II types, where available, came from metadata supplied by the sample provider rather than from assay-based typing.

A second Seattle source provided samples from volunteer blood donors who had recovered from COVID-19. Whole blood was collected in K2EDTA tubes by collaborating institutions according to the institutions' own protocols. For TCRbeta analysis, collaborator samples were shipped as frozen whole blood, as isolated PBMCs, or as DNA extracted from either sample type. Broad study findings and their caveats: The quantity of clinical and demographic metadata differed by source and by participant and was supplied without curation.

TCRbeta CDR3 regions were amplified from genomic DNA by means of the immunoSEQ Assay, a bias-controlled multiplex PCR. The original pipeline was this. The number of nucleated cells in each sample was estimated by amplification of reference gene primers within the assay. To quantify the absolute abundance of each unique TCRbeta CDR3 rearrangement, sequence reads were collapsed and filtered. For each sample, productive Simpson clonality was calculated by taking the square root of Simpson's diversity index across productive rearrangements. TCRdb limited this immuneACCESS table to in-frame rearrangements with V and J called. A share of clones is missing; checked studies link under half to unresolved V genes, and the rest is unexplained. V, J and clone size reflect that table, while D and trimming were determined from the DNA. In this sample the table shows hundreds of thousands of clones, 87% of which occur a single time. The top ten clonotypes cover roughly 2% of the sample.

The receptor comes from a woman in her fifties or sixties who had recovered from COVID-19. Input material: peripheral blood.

The sequenced DNA: TGTGCCAGCAGCGCAGAGGGATTGAACACTGAAGCTTTCTTT. The translation is CASSAEGLNTEAFF. The sequence is built from TRBV7-2 and TRBJ1-1; the D gene is not confidently resolved. The germline V gene supplies CDR1 SGHTA and CDR2 FQGNSA. From its cysteine to its phenylalanine, the CDR3 spans 14 amino acids. The retained sequence is limited to the CDR3, 42 bases, with the frame set at the first base. Cut back by 5 bases and 0 bases, the V and J ends lie 10 bases apart.